The clone carrying this TCR beta chain was recorded a few times. The antigen remains undetermined. CDR1 and CDR2 (germline): ENHRY, SYGVKD. The CDR3 covers 13 residues. Trimming took off 6 bases at V and 2 bases at J, with 10 bases between the two ends. The data derive from a study of vaccination effects on CD4 cells after COVID-19. Data came from immunoSEQ multiplex PCR; TCRdb stores just in-frame clones and leaves some out. The table has tens of thousands of clones, 73% seen once. Study results and caveats: At late timepoints after vaccination, vaccine- and infection-induced clones shrank markedly.

Under the ViraFEST assay, PBMC were stimulated with viral peptide pools so that antigen-specific CD4+ T cells expanded. Sequencing was performed afterwards. A roughly 11-day culture period preceded the isolation of CD4+ T cells. Among the vaccine recipients, none had a prior SARS-CoV-2 infection, and nucleocapsid antibodies were negative. Material: CD4+ T cells from PBMCs cultured with SARS-CoV-2 spike peptides, obtained before COVID-19 vaccination. This TCR came from a human donor who received a COVID-19 vaccine. The chain combines TRBV10-3 with TRBJ1-2; D unresolved. CDR3 sequence: CAIREGRNYGYTF. Here the CDR3 DNA reads TGTGCCATCAGGGAGGGTCGGAACTATGGCTACACCTTC.